The T cell receptor beta chain under discussion was sequenced for a study of T cells expressing NK-cell markers (dated by TCRdb to 2018 to 2021). General notes on the study: Three sorted T-cell subsets (CD3+CD56+NKG2C+, CD3+CD56+NKG2C- and CD3+CD56-NKG2C+) from under ten donors had their TCR beta-chain repertoires profiled. Among the eight sequenced donors, seven were HCMV-seropositive and one was HCMV-seronegative. Randomly selected healthy volunteers, three men and five women, were used as the eight sequenced donors. The libraries were sequenced on Illumina HiSeq 2000/2500, MiSeq or NextSeq, producing 2 x 150 bp reads.

With regard to this clonotype: Its antigen specificity is not known.

To determine HCMV serostatus, a commercial ELISA kit was used to detect HCMV-specific IgG in serum. Ficoll density gradient centrifugation was used to isolate peripheral blood mononuclear cells from blood. For sequencing, an Illumina HiSeq 2000 was employed. 5'RACE template switching, by which a universal primer site and unique molecular identifiers were added, was used to make TCR beta cDNA libraries. Synthesis of cDNA was primed from the TCR beta constant segment and was followed by two consecutive PCR amplification steps. In the paper's pipeline: MIGEC was used to demultiplex reads and group the reads by UMI, and MiTCR was used to assemble and quantify clonotypes. Only TCR cDNA sequences supported by at least two reads were kept to exclude erroneous sequences. The tcR package was used for downstream repertoire analysis, with clonotypes matched between fractions based on CDR3 nucleotide sequence plus V segment. VDJmatch was used to annotate antigen specificity against VDJdb, with one amino acid substitution in CDR3 allowed. TCRdb reprocessed the reads; each CDR3 protein sequence makes one entry, and DNA is unavailable. The V and J calls here are based on TCRdb, not the publication. This sample's table lists some 410,000 distinct CDR3 sequences. The ten largest make up approximately 6.8% of the sample.

The germline V gene specifies KGHDR as CDR1 and SFDVKD as CDR2. Spanning cysteine to phenylalanine, the CDR3 consists of 13 amino acids. A DNA sequence was not provided. The research as a whole found: Whether the expanded NKG2C-expressing T cell clones were specific for HCMV antigens was left unclear. Those dominant clonotypes were again the most abundant among CD3+CD56-NKG2C+ cells in several donors, at about 28.3-60.1%. In six donors, the dominant CD3+CD56+NKG2C+ clonotypes were found to rank among the top 10 CD8+ clonotypes and to make up about 1.0-7.5% of CD8+ T cells.

This chain is built from TRBV24-1 and TRBJ2-1; TCRdb reports TRBD1, a call that lacks DNA to check it against. This TCR was recovered from a woman between 18 and 69 years old in good health. The sequencing input was blood T cells: a sorted CD56 or NKG2C T cell subset, CD4+ or CD8+ T cells, or bulk PBMC T cells (not recorded which). The CDR3 is CATSTTGNHEQFF.